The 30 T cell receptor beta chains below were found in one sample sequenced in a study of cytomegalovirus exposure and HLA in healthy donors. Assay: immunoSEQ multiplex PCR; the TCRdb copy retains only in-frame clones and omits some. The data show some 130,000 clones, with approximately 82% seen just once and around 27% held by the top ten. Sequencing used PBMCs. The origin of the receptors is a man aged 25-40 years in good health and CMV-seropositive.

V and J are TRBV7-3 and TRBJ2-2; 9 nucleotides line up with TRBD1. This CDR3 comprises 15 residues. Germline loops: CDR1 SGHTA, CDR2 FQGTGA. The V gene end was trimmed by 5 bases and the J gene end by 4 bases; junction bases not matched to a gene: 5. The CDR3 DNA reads TGTGCCAGCAGCCGGGACAGGGTCGGCACCGGGGAGCTGTTTTTT. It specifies CASSRDRVGTGELFF.

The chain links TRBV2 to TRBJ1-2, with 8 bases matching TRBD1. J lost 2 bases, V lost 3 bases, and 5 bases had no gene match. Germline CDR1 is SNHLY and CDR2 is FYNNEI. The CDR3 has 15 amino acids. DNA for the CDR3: TGTGCCAGCAGTGATGAACAGGGGGGAAACTATGGCTACACCTTC. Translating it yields CASSDEQGGNYGYTF.

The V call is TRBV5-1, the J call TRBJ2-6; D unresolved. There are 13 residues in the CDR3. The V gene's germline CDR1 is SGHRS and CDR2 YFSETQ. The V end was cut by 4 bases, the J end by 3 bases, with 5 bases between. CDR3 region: CASSPVGANVLTF. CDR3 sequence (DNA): TGCGCCAGCAGCCCCGTTGGGGCCAACGTCCTGACTTTC. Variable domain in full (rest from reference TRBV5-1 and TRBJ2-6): KAGVTQTPRYLIKTRGQQVTLSCSPISGHRSVSWYQQTPGQGLQFLFEYFSETQRNKGNFPGRFSGRQFSNSRSEMNVSTLELGDSALYLCASSPVGANVLTFGAGSRLTVL.

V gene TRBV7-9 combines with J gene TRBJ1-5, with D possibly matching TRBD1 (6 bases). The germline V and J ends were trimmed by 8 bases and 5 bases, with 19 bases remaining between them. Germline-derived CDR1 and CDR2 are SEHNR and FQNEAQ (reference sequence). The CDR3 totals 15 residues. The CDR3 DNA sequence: TGTGCCAGCGGCAAACAGGGAATTGAGGATCAGCCCCAGCATTTT. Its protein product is CASGKQGIEDQPQHF.

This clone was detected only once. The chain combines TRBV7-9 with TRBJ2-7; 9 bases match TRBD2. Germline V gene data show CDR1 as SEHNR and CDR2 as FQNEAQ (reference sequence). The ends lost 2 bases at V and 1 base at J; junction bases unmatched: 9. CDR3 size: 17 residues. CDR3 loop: CASSLSSGGMISYEQYF. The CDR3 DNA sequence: TGTGCCAGCAGCTTAAGTAGCGGGGGCATGATTTCCTACGAGCAGTACTTC.

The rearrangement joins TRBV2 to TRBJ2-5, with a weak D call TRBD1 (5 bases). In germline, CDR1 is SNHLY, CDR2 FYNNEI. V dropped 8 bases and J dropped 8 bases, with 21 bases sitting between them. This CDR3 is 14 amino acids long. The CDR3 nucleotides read TGTGCCAGCGCCAAACTACAGGTCGCCGATACCCAGTACTTC. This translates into CASAKLQVADTQYF.

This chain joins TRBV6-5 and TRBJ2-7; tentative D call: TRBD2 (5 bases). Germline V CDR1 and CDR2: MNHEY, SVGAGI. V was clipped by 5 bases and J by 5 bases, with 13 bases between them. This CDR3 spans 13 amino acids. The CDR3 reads CASSHPGVNEQYF. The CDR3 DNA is TGTGCCAGCAGTCATCCCGGGGTAAACGAGCAGTACTTC.

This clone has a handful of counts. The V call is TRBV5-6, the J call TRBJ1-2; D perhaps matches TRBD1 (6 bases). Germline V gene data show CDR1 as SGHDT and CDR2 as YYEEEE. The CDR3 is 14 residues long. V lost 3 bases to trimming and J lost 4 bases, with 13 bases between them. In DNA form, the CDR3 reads TGTGCCAGCAGCTCGGACAGTCACATCTATGGCTACACCTTC. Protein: CASSSDSHIYGYTF.

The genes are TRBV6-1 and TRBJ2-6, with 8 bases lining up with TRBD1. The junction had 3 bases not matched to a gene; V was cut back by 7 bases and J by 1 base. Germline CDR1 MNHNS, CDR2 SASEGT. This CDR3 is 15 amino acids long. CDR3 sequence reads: CASTRTGSGANVLTF. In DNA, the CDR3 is TGTGCCAGCACCCGGACAGGGTCTGGGGCCAACGTCCTGACTTTC.

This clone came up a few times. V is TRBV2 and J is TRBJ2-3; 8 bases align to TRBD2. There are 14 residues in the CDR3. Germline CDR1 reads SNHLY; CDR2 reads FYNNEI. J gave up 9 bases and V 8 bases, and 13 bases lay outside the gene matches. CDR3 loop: CASVHRVLADTQYF. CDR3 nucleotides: TGTGCCAGCGTCCACAGGGTACTAGCGGACACGCAGTATTTT.

The CDR3 DNA sequence: TGCGCCAGCAGCCCGACGGGACATGGCTACGAGCAGTACTTC. Protein product: CASSPTGHGYEQYF. The V and J genes are TRBV4-1 and TRBJ2-7; TRBD1 might be the D (6 bases). Trimming left V 4 bases short and J 3 bases short, with 13 bases between. Germline values: CDR1 MGHRA, CDR2 YSYEKL. This CDR3 comprises 14 residues.

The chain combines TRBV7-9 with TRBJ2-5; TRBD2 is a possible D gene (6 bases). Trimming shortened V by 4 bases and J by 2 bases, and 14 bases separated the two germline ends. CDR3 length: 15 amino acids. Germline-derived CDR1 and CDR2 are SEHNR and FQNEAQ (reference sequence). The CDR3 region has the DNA TGTGCCAGCAGCTATCTGGGACTCCCACAAGAGACCCAGTACTTC. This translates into CASSYLGLPQETQYF. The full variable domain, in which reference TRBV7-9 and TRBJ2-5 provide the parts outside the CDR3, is DTGVSQNPRHKITKRGQNVTFRCDPISEHNRLYWYRQTLGQGPEFLTYFQNEAQLEKSRLLSDRFSAERPKGSFSTLEIQRTEQGDSAMYLCASSYLGLPQETQYFGPGTRLLVL.

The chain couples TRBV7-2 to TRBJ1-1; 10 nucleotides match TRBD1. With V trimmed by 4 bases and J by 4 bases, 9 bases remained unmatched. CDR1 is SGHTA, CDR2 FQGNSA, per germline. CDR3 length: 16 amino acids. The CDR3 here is CASSSRDRGLGTEAFF. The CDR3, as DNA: TGTGCCAGCAGCTCCCGGGACAGGGGCTTGGGCACTGAAGCTTTCTTT.

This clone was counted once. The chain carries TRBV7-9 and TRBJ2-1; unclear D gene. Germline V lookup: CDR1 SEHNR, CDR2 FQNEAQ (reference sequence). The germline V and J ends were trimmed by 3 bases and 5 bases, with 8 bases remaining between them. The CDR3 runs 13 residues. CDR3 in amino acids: CASSFSVNNEQFF. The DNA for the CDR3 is TGTGCCAGCAGCTTCTCAGTAAACAATGAGCAGTTCTTC.

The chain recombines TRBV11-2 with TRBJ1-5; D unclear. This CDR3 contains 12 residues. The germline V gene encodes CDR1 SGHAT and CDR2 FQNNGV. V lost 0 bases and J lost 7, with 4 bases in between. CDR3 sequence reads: CASSLEGQPQHF. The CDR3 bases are TGTGCCAGCAGCTTAGAGGGCCAGCCCCAGCATTTT.

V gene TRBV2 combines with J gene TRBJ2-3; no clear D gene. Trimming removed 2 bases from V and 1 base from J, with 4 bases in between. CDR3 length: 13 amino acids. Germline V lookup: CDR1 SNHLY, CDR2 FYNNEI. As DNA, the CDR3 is TGTGCCAGCAGTGAACAGGGCACAGATACGCAGTATTTT. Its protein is CASSEQGTDTQYF.

The CDR3, as DNA: TGTGCTAGTGGTTTTCTACTCGCTGAAAAACTGTTTTTT. Protein sequence: CASGFLLAEKLFF. The rearrangement links TRBV12-5 to TRBJ1-4; D is unclear. V lost 3 bases, J lost 7 bases, and 9 bases lay in between. CDR1 is LGHNT, CDR2 FRNRAP, per germline. The CDR3 consists of 13 residues.

The CDR3 DNA sequence: TGTGCCAGTAGTTCTCCCGGGACAGGGAATGAAAAACTGTTTTTT. Its translation is CASSSPGTGNEKLFF. The V and J genes are TRBV19 and TRBJ1-4; 9 nucleotides align to TRBD1. The germline V gene encodes CDR1 LNHDA and CDR2 SQIVND (reference sequence). V was clipped by 5 bases and J by 5 bases; unmatched bases: 6. CDR3 length: 15 residues.

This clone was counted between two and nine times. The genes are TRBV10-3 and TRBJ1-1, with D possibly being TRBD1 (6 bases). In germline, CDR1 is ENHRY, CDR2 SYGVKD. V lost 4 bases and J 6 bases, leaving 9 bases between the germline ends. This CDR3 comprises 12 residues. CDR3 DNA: TGTGCCATCAGTGCCTCAGGGGCTGAAGCTTTCTTT. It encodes CAISASGAEAFF.

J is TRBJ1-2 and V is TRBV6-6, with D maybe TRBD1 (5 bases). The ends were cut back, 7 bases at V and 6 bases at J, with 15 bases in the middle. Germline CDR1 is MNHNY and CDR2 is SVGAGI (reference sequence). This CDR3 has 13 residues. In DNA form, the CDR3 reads TGTGCCAGCACCCAGGGCGGCGTTCATGGCTACACCTTC. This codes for CASTQGGVHGYTF.

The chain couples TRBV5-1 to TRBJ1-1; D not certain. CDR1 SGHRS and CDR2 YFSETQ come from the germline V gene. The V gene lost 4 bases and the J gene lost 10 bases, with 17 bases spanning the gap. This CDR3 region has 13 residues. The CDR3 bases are TGCGCCAGCAGCGGGATAGACCGGGCGGGAGCTTTCTTT. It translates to CASSGIDRAGAFF.

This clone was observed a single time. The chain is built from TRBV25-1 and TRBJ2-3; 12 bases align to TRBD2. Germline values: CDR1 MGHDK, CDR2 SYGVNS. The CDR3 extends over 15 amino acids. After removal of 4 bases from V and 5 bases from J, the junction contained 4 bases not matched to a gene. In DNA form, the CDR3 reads TGTGCCAGCAGTGTCCCGACTAGCGGGAGAGATACGCAGTATTTT. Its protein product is CASSVPTSGRDTQYF.

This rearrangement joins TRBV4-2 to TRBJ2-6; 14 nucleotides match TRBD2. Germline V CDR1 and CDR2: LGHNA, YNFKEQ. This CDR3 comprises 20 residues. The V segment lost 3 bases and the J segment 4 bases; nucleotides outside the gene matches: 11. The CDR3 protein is CASSHTPGLAGGLGANVLTF. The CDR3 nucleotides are TGTGCCAGCAGCCACACACCCGGACTAGCGGGGGGCCTGGGGGCCAACGTCCTGACTTTC.

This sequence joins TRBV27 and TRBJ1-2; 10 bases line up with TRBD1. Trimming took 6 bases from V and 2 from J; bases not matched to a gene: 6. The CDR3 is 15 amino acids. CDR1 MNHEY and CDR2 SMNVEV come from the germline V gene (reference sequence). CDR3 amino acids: CASRPGQGDNYGYTF. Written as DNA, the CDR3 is TGTGCCAGCAGACCCGGACAGGGGGACAACTATGGCTACACCTTC.

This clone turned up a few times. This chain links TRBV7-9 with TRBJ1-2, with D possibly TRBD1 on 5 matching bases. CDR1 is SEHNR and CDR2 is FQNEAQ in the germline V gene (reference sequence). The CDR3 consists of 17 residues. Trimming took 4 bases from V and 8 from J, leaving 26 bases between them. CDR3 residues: CASSSINGGLPIAGYTF. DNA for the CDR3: TGTGCCAGCAGCTCAATTAATGGGGGACTCCCGATAGCCGGCTACACCTTC.

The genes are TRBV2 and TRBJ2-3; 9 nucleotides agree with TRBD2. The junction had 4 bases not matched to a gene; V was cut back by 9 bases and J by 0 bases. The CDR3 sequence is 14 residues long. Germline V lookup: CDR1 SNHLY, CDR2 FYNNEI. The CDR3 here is CARTTSGSTDTQYF. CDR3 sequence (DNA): TGTGCCAGGACCACTAGCGGGAGCACAGATACGCAGTATTTT.

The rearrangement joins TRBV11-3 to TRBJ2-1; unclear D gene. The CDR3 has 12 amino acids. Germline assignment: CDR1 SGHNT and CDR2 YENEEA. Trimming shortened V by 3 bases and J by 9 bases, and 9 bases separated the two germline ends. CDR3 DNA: TGTGCCAGCAGCTTCTCAGCAGGTGAGCAGTTCTTC. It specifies CASSFSAGEQFF.

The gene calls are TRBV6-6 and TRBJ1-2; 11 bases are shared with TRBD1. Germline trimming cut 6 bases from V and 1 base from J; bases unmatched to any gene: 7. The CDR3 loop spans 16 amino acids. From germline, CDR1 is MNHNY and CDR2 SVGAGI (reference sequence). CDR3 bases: TGTGCCAGCAGCCCGGACAGGGGGCGGGATAACTATGGCTACACCTTC. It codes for CASSPDRGRDNYGYTF.

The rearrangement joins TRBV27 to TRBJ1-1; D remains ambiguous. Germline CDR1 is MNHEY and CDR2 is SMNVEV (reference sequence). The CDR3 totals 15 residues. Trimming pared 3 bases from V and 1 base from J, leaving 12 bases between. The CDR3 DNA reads TGTGCCAGCAGTTTCCGGCCGGGTGCGAACACTGAAGCTTTCTTT. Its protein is CASSFRPGANTEAFF.

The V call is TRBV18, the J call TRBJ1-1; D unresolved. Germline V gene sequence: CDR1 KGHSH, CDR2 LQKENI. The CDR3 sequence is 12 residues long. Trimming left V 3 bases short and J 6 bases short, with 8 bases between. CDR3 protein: CASSPIGAEAFF. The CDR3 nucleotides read TGTGCCAGCTCACCTATTGGAGCTGAAGCTTTCTTT. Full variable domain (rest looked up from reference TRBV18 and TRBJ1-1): NAGVMQNPRHLVRRRGQEARLRCSPMKGHSHVYWYRQLPEEGLKFMVYLQKENIIDESGMPKERFSAEFPKEGPSILRIQQVVRGDSAAYFCASSPIGAEAFFGQGTRLTVV.